Below, 20 T cell receptor beta chains from the same sample are listed, as sequenced in a study of OX40 agonist ivuxolimab in advanced cancers. Repertoires were generated with immunoSEQ multiplex PCR, while TCRdb's copy carries only in-frame clones and drops some. The sample lists nearly 45,000 clones; 70% to 90% were seen once. The specimen comprised CD4+ or CD8+ T cells sorted from blood, sampled in a trial of the OX40 agonist ivuxolimab. The receptors shown here come from an adult with an advanced solid tumor such as melanoma, head and neck, liver or kidney cancer.

J is TRBJ2-7 and V is TRBV6-1, with TRBD2 as a possible D gene (6 bases). The V gene's germline CDR1 is MNHNS and CDR2 SASEGT. This CDR3 has 15 amino acids. Trimming stripped 1 base from V and 1 base from J, with 11 bases between. This CDR3 is CASSEDGGTSYEQYF. The CDR3 bases are TGTGCCAGCAGTGAAGACGGAGGGACTTCCTACGAGCAGTACTTC.

This clone was seen only once. The V call is TRBV6-5, the J call TRBJ2-7; D may be TRBD1 (6 bases). Germline V gene sequence: CDR1 MNHEY, CDR2 SVGAGI. Trimming pared 0 bases from V and 4 bases from J, leaving 7 bases between. This CDR3 comprises 13 residues. In nucleotides, the CDR3 is TGTGCCAGCAGTTACTCGGGGGCGTACGAGCAGTACTTC. Translating gives CASSYSGAYEQYF.

This clone has only a few counts. This chain connects TRBV5-6 to TRBJ1-3, with D hard to call. The V gene lost 0 bases and the J gene lost 9 bases, with 10 bases spanning the gap. Germline V gene data show CDR1 as SGHDT and CDR2 as YYEEEE. The CDR3 consists of 13 residues. The CDR3 spells CASSLGTGSTIYF. CDR3 in DNA: TGTGCCAGCAGCTTGGGGACGGGCAGCACCATATATTTT. The full variable domain, with the rest looked up from reference TRBV5-6 and TRBJ1-3, is DAGVTQSPTHLIKTRGQQVTLRCSPKSGHDTVSWYQQALGQGPQFIFQYYEEEERQRGNFPDRFSGHQFPNYSSELNVNALLLGDSALYLCASSLGTGSTIYFGEGSWLTVV.

The DNA of the CDR3 is TGTGCCGAGGCCGCCAGCACCGGGGAGCTGTTTTTT. Protein sequence: CAEAASTGELFF. The J gene is TRBJ2-2, the V gene TRBV11-2, with D unresolved. Germline assignment: CDR1 SGHAT and CDR2 FQNNGV. CDR3 length: 12 residues. Trimming left V 11 bases short and J 4 bases short, with 11 bases between. Using reference TRBV11-2 and TRBJ2-2 for the parts outside the CDR3, the full variable domain is EAGVAQSPRYKIIEKRQSVAFWCNPISGHATLYWYQQILGQGPKLLIQFQNNGVVDDSQLPKDRFSAERLKGVDSTLKIQPAKLEDSAVYLCAEAASTGELFFGEGSRLTVL.

This sequence joins TRBV4-1 and TRBJ1-3; 12 bases match TRBD1. Germline assignment: CDR1 MGHRA and CDR2 YSYEKL. The length of the CDR3 is 15 residues. After removal of 3 bases from V and 4 bases from J, the junction contained 1 base not matched to a gene. CDR3 protein: CASSQGQGAGNTIYF. The CDR3 nucleotides read TGCGCCAGCAGCCAGGGACAGGGGGCGGGAAACACCATATATTTT.

The chain uses TRBV7-9 and TRBJ2-1; D not certain. This CDR3 has 13 amino acids. V lost 8 bases and J 6 bases, leaving 14 bases between the germline ends. Germline V CDR1 and CDR2: SEHNR, FQNEAQ (reference sequence). The DNA for the CDR3 is TGTGCCAGCTTTACCGACTTAGGCAATGAGCAGTTCTTC. Translation gives CASFTDLGNEQFF.

The rearrangement joins TRBV2 to TRBJ1-1; 8 positions match TRBD1. J lost 0 bases, V lost 7 bases, and 4 bases had no gene match. Germline CDR1 and CDR2: SNHLY and FYNNEI. The CDR3 extends over 14 amino acids. This CDR3 is CASKQGEMNTEAFF. For the CDR3, the DNA is TGTGCCAGCAAACAGGGGGAGATGAACACTGAAGCTTTCTTT.

V usage is TRBV29-1 and J usage is TRBJ2-7; D gene ambiguous. The V end lost 7 bases, the J end lost 0 bases, and 13 bases lay between the germline ends. Germline CDR1 reads SQVTM; CDR2 reads ANQGSEA. CDR3 length: 13 residues. In DNA, the CDR3 is TGCAGCGCCTTAGCATCAAGCTCCTACGAGCAGTACTTC. Encoded protein: CSALASSSYEQYF.

V gene TRBV9 combines with J gene TRBJ1-1; D is ambiguous. CDR3 length: 10 residues. Germline V gene sequence: CDR1 SGDLS, CDR2 YYNGEE. The V end lost 7 bases, the J end lost 6 bases, and 7 bases lay between the germline ends. The CDR3 reads CASGGAEAFF. The CDR3 region has the DNA TGTGCCAGCGGTGGTGCTGAAGCTTTCTTT. Together with reference TRBV9 and TRBJ1-1, the CDR3 gives the full variable domain: DSGVTQTPKHLITATGQRVTLRCSPRSGDLSVYWYQQSLDQGLQFLIQYYNGEERAKGNILERFSAQQFPDLHSELNLSSLELGDSALYFCASGGAEAFFGQGTRLTVV.

In its sample, this clone ranks as medium-sized (0.01 to 0.1%). The CDR3 spells CASSEGAGGYGYTF. DNA of the CDR3: TGTGCCAGCAGTGAAGGTGCAGGGGGCTATGGCTACACCTTC. The V call is TRBV6-1, the J call TRBJ1-2, with 7 nucleotides matching TRBD1. The germline CDR1 and CDR2 sequences are MNHNS and SASEGT. V dropped 1 base and J dropped 4; count of bases not matched to a gene: 3. The CDR3 is 14 residues long.

J is TRBJ2-7 and V is TRBV6-1, with D tentatively TRBD1 (6 bases). Germline CDR1 is MNHNS and CDR2 is SASEGT. The CDR3 is 15 amino acids. The V gene lost 7 bases and the J gene lost 2 bases, with 18 bases spanning the gap. The CDR3 loop is CASIFGPGATYEQYF. For the CDR3, the DNA is TGTGCCAGCATATTTGGTCCAGGGGCCACCTACGAGCAGTACTTC.

This clone was recorded only once. The V call is TRBV10-2, the J call TRBJ1-1; D is uncertain. CDR3 length: 16 amino acids. Trimming removed 7 bases from V and 1 base from J, with 19 bases in between. The germline CDR1 and CDR2 sequences are WSHSY and SAAADI. The CDR3 DNA sequence: TGCGCCAGCACCAAAGGGAGACGCCAAGCGAACACTGAAGCTTTCTTT. Protein product: CASTKGRRQANTEAFF.

This chain uses TRBV4-1 with TRBJ1-1; no firm D call. This CDR3 has 15 amino acids. Trimming left V 1 base short and J 7 bases short, with 16 bases between. The germline CDR1 and CDR2 sequences are MGHRA and YSYEKL. CDR3 amino acids: CASSQASRQKIEAFF. The CDR3, as DNA: TGCGCCAGCAGCCAAGCGTCGCGACAAAAAATTGAAGCTTTCTTT.

The chain combines TRBV2 with TRBJ2-3, with D perhaps matching TRBD1 or TRBD2 (6 bases each). V lost 4 bases to trimming and J lost 0 bases, with 11 bases between them. The CDR3 covers 15 residues. The germline gives CDR1 SNHLY, CDR2 FYNNEI. The CDR3 DNA follows: TGTGCCAGCAGTGGGGGGGCGGCTAGCACAGATACGCAGTATTTT. Translated, it gives CASSGGAASTDTQYF.

The chain links TRBV30 to TRBJ2-2, with D uncertain. Germline V CDR1 and CDR2: GTSNPN, SVGIG (reference sequence). Trimming left V 4 bases short and J 2 bases short, with 11 bases between. The CDR3 sequence is 14 residues long. The CDR3 DNA is TGTGCCTGGATTACCCGCCTCAACACCGGGGAGCTGTTTTTT. It specifies CAWITRLNTGELFF.

The chain recombines TRBV10-3 with TRBJ2-7, with D unclear. CDR3 length equals 14 residues. CDR1 is ENHRY and CDR2 is SYGVKD in the germline V gene. V lost 2 bases and J 3 bases, leaving 11 bases between the germline ends. CDR3 nucleotide sequence: TGTGCCATCAGTGAGGTCCCCAGACTCTACGAGCAGTACTTC. This gives the protein CAISEVPRLYEQYF.

Details on this clone: Within the sample, other DNA sequences also encode this same CDR3. J is TRBJ2-7 and V is TRBV12-5, with TRBD1 matching 11 bases. Germline V gene sequence: CDR1 LGHNT, CDR2 FRNRAP. V trimming: 6 bases; J trimming: 7 bases; junction bases outside the gene matches: 14. The CDR3 is made up of 16 amino acids. As DNA, the CDR3 is TGTGCTAGTGGGGAGGGTCTGGGGGACAGGGGGAGAGAGCAGTACTTC. Amino acid sequence: CASGEGLGDRGREQYF.

The V and J genes are TRBV30 and TRBJ2-7; maybe TRBD2 (5 bases). Germline V gives CDR1 GTSNPN, CDR2 SVGIG (reference sequence). V lost 4 bases and J lost 2, with 12 bases in between. This CDR3 contains 13 residues. This chain's CDR3 is CAWTQRGPYEQYF. The DNA for the CDR3 is TGTGCCTGGACCCAACGGGGTCCCTACGAGCAGTACTTC.

The V call is TRBV23-1, the J call TRBJ2-2; D is unresolved. TRBV23-1 is classed as an ORF, of uncertain function. Trimming stripped 3 bases from V and 4 bases from J, with 15 bases between. The CDR3 is 16 residues long. CDR3 sequence (DNA): TGCGCCAGCAGTCAGGAGACCGCTAGACCCACCGGGGAGCTGTTTTTT. This gives the protein CASSQETARPTGELFF.

This rearrangement joins TRBV5-1 to TRBJ2-7; D could derive from TRBD1 or TRBD2 (7 bases each). CDR3 length: 15 residues. Germline CDR1 SGHRS, CDR2 YFSETQ. The V end lost 1 base, the J end lost 5 bases, and 16 bases lay between the germline ends. The CDR3 DNA is TGCGCCAGCAGCTTGTGGAGACAGGGAGGGAACGAGCAGTACTTC. The encoded protein is CASSLWRQGGNEQYF.